A single sample gave rise to the 14 T cell receptor beta chains below, sequenced in a study of blood T cell repertoires in COVID-19. Clones were read by immunoSEQ multiplex PCR, and TCRdb kept only the in-frame ones, dropping some. Of around 160,000 clones in the sample, roughly 80% were seen once. The material sequenced was peripheral blood. These receptors were collected from a woman between 35 and 50 years old with active or convalescent COVID-19.

The V gene is TRBV18, the J gene TRBJ1-6, with no clear D. Germline assignment: CDR1 KGHSH and CDR2 LQKENI. Trimming took off 2 bases at V and 10 bases at J, with 15 bases between the two ends. CDR3 length equals 15 residues. CDR3 loop: CASSPSRHPGSPLHF. The CDR3 coding sequence is TGTGCCAGCTCACCATCTAGACACCCGGGATCACCCCTCCACTTT.

V and J are TRBV6-5 and TRBJ1-2; D unresolved. The CDR3 spans 13 residues. Germline V gives CDR1 MNHEY, CDR2 SVGAGI. The V and J ends lost 0 bases and 7 bases respectively, with 9 bases between them. The CDR3 here is CASSYSGESGYTF. The CDR3 DNA sequence: TGTGCCAGCAGTTACTCAGGAGAGTCTGGCTACACCTTC.

The chain uses TRBV4-3 and TRBJ2-7; D possibly corresponds to TRBD2 (5 bases). The CDR3 covers 15 residues. The V gene's germline CDR1 is LGHNA and CDR2 YSLEER. Trimming cost V 0 bases and J 2 bases, with 11 bases left between them. This chain's CDR3 is CASSQEDWYPYEQYF. CDR3 coding DNA: TGCGCCAGCAGCCAAGAGGACTGGTATCCCTACGAGCAGTACTTC.

The chain links TRBV28 to TRBJ1-5; 7 bases map to TRBD1. CDR1 MDHEN and CDR2 SYDVKM come from the germline V gene. The CDR3 spans 14 residues. V lost 10 bases and J lost 1; bases outside the gene matches: 7. DNA for the CDR3: TGTGCCATCGCTCTGGGACAGAGCAATCAGCCCCAGCATTTT. It yields the protein CAIALGQSNQPQHF.

The V call is TRBV27, the J call TRBJ1-2; 12 bases align to TRBD1. CDR3 length equals 15 residues. Germline V gives CDR1 MNHEY, CDR2 SMNVEV (reference sequence). The trim removed 5 bases at V and 5 bases at J, leaving 6 bases unmatched. The CDR3 sequence is CASSGGTGGRYGYTF. CDR3 bases: TGTGCCAGCAGTGGGGGGACAGGGGGCCGATATGGCTACACCTTC.

The chain couples TRBV5-1 to TRBJ1-1, with TRBD1 matching 10 bases. Germline V CDR1 and CDR2: SGHRS, YFSETQ. The V gene end was trimmed by 3 bases and the J gene end by 4 bases; junction bases not matched to a gene: 6. CDR3 length: 15 residues. The DNA for the CDR3 is TGCGCCAGCAGCTCTTCGGGACAGGGGTTCACTGAAGCTTTCTTT. As protein: CASSSSGQGFTEAFF.

The chain links TRBV25-1 to TRBJ1-4; 8 bases align to TRBD1. Germline trimming cut 4 bases from V and 3 bases from J; bases unmatched to any gene: 7. The CDR3 length is 16 residues. CDR1 and CDR2 from the germline V gene are MGHDK and SYGVNS. CDR3 nucleotides: TGTGCCAGCAGTGGGGGGTCGGGACAGGCTAATGAAAAACTGTTTTTT. This codes for CASSGGSGQANEKLFF.

This chain links TRBV6-5 with TRBJ1-5, with D maybe TRBD1 (5 bases). The ends were cut back, 8 bases at V and 0 bases at J, with 14 bases in the middle. The CDR3 runs to 15 residues. Looked up from germline, CDR1 is MNHEY and CDR2 is SVGAGI. The CDR3 loop reads CASLDSPFSNQPQHF. The CDR3 bases are TGTGCCAGCCTCGACAGTCCCTTTAGCAATCAGCCCCAGCATTTT.

The genes are TRBV6-5 and TRBJ2-2; 10 bases agree with TRBD1. The CDR3 length is 14 residues. Trimming cost V 7 bases and J 7 bases; bases outside gene matches: 6. Germline loops: CDR1 MNHEY, CDR2 SVGAGI. CDR3 sequence (DNA): TGTGCCAGCACCAGACAGGGGGCAGACGGGGAGCTGTTTTTT. Protein product: CASTRQGADGELFF.

The genes are TRBV7-2 and TRBJ1-2; D is uncertain. Germline V gene lookup returns CDR1 SGHTA and CDR2 FQGNSA. The CDR3 has 15 amino acids. Deletions cut 0 bases from V and 0 bases from J, with 8 bases between. Here the CDR3 DNA reads TGTGCCAGCAGCTTAGCCCTTAGTGCTAACTATGGCTACACCTTC. Translated, it gives CASSLALSANYGYTF.

This clone was recorded once. The chain combines TRBV6-5 with TRBJ2-1; the match to TRBD1 covers 10 bases. There are 15 residues in the CDR3. Germline values: CDR1 MNHEY, CDR2 SVGAGI. V was clipped by 6 bases and J by 6 bases; unmatched bases: 8. Here the CDR3 reads CASRPGTGVSNEQFF. The DNA for the CDR3 is TGTGCCAGCAGGCCCGGGACAGGGGTTTCCAATGAGCAGTTCTTC.

This chain joins TRBV30 and TRBJ2-1; TRBD2 agrees at 13 bases. Germline CDR1 and CDR2: GTSNPN and SVGIG (reference sequence). V lost 0 bases and J lost 11; bases outside the gene matches: 10. The CDR3 contains 16 residues. In DNA, the CDR3 is TGTGCCTGGAGTGTACTGAGTGGGACTAGCGGGGTGAAGCAGTTCTTC. Translation: CAWSVLSGTSGVKQFF.

V gene TRBV6-5 combines with J gene TRBJ2-7; 9 nucleotides match TRBD1. The CDR3 consists of 14 residues. Losses at the gene ends were 6 bases for V and 6 bases for J; bases not matched to a gene: 9. The germline CDR1 and CDR2 sequences are MNHEY and SVGAGI. The CDR3: CASRRTGVGAEQYF. The CDR3 coding sequence is TGTGCCAGCAGACGGACAGGGGTGGGTGCCGAGCAGTACTTC.

The rearrangement uses TRBV5-4 and TRBJ2-1; perhaps TRBD1 as D (5 bases). The CDR3 runs to 12 residues. Germline V lookup: CDR1 SGHNT, CDR2 YYREEE (reference sequence). Trimming left V 9 bases short and J 4 bases short, with 11 bases between. CDR3 nucleotide sequence: TGTGCCACCCGGACATTGTACAATGAGCAGTTCTTC. Encoded protein: CATRTLYNEQFF.